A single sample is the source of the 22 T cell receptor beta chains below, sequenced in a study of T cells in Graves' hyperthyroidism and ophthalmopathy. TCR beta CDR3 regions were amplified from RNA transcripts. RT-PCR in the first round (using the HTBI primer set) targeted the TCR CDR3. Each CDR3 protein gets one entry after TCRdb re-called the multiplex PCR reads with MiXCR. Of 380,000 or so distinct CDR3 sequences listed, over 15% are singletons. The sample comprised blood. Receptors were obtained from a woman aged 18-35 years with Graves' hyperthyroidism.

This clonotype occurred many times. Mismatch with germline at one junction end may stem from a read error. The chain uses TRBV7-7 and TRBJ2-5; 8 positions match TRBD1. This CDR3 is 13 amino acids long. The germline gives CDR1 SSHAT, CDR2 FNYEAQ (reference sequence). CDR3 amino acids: CASSDTGGGTQYF. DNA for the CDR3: TGTGCTAGCAGCGATACAGGGGGAGGGACCCAGTACTTC.

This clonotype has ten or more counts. CDR3 loop: CASSDRRDRQINYGYTF. In DNA form, the CDR3 reads TGTGCCAGCAGCGACAGGCGGGACAGACAGATAAACTATGGCTACACCTTC. The chain links TRBV6-2 or TRBV6-3 to TRBJ1-2; 7 bases match TRBD1. The V gene's germline CDR1 is MNHEY and CDR2 SVGEGT. The CDR3 totals 17 residues. V was clipped by 6 bases and J by 2 bases; unmatched bases: 15.

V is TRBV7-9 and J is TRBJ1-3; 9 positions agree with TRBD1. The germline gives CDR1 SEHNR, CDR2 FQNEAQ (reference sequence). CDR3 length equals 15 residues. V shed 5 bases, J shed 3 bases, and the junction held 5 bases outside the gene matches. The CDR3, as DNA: TGTGCCAGCAGCGCACAGGGGGCTGGTGGAAACACCATATATTTT. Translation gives CASSAQGAGGNTIYF.

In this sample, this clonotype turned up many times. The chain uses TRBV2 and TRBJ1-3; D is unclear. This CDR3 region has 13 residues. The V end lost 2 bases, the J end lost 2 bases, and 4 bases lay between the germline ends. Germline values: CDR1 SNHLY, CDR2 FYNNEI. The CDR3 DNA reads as TGTGCCAGCAGTGAATTGGCTGGAAACACCATATATTTT. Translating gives CASSELAGNTIYF. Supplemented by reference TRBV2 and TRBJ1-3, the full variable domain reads EPEVTQTPSHQVTQMGQEVILRCVPISNHLYFYWYRQILGQKVEFLVSFYNNEISEKSEIFDDQFSVERPDGSNFTLKIRSTKLEDSAMYFCASSELAGNTIYFGEGSWLTVV.

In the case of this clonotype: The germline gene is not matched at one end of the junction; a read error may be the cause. CDR3 DNA: TGCAGTGCTTTATCCGGGCTCCTTGGGGAGCCCCTGCATTTT. It translates to CSALSGLLGEPLHF. V gene TRBV20-1 combines with J gene TRBJ1-5, with D hard to call. The CDR3 is made up of 14 amino acids. Germline V gives CDR1 DFQATT, CDR2 SNEGSKA (reference sequence).

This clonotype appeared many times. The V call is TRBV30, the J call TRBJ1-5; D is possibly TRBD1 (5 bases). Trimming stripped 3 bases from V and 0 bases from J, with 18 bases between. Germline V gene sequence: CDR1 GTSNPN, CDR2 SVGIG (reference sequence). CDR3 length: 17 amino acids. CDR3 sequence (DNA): TGTGCCTGGAGCTCAGTCCGGGGACCTTATAGCAATCAGCCCCAGCATTTT. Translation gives CAWSSVRGPYSNQPQHF.

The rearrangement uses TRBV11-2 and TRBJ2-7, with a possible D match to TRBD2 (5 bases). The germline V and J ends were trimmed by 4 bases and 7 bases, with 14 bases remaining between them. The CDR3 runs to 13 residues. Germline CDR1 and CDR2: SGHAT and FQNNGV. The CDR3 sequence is CASSSGLSWEQYF. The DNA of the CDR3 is TGTGCCAGCAGCTCCGGACTCTCTTGGGAGCAGTACTTC.

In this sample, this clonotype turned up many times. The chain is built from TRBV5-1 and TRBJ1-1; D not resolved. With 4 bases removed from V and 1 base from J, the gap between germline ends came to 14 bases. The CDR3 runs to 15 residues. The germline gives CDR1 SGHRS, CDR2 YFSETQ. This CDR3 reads CASSPDLAGNTEAFF. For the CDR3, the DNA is TGCGCCAGCAGCCCGGACCTGGCGGGGAACACTGAAGCTTTCTTT.

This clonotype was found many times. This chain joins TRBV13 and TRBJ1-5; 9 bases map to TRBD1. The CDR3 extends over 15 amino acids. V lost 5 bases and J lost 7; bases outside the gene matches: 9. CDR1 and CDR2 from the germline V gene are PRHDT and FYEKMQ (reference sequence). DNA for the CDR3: TGTGCCAGCAGCCCGCACAGGGGGCAGAAGCAGCCCCAGCATTTT. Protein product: CASSPHRGQKQPQHF.

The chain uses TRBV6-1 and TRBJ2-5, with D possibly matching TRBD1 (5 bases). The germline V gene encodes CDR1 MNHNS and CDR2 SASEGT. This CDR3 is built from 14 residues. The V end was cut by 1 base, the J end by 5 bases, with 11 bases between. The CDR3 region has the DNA TGTGCCAGCAGTGAAGAAGGGGATTCGGAGACCCAGTACTTC. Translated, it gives CASSEEGDSETQYF.

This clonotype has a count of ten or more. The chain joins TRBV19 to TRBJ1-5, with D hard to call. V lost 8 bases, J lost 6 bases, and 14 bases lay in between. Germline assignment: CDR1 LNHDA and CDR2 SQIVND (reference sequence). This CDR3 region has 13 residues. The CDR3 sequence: CASGPRGVQPQHF. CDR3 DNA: TGTGCCAGTGGGCCGCGTGGAGTTCAGCCCCAGCATTTT.

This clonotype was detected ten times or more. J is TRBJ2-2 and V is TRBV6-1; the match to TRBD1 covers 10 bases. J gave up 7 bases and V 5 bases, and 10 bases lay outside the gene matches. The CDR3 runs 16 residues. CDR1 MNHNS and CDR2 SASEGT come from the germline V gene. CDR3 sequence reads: CASSRTGGPNGGELFF. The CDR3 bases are TGTGCCAGCAGTCGGACAGGGGGTCCAAATGGCGGGGAGCTGTTTTTT.

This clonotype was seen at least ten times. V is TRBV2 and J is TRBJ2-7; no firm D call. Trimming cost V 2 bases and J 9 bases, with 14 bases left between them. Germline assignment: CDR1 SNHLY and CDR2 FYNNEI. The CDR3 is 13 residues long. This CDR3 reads CASSETTLRGQYF. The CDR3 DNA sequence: TGTGCCAGCAGTGAAACGACTCTCCGCGGGCAGTACTTC. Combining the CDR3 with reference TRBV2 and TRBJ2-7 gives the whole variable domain EPEVTQTPSHQVTQMGQEVILRCVPISNHLYFYWYRQILGQKVEFLVSFYNNEISEKSEIFDDQFSVERPDGSNFTLKIRSTKLEDSAMYFCASSETTLRGQYFGPGTRLTVT.

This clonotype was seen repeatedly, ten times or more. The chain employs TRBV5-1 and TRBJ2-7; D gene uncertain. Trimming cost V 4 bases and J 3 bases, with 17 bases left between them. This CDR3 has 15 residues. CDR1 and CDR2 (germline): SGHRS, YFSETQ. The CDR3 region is CASSPDAGSLYEQYF. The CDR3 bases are TGCGCCAGCAGCCCAGATGCCGGGTCACTCTACGAGCAGTACTTC.

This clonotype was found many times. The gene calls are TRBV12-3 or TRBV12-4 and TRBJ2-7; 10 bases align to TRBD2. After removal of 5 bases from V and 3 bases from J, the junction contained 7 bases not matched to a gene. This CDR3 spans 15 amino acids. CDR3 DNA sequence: TGTGCCAGCAGTCGTCTAGCGGGGGATAGCTACGAGCAGTACTTC. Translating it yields CASSRLAGDSYEQYF.

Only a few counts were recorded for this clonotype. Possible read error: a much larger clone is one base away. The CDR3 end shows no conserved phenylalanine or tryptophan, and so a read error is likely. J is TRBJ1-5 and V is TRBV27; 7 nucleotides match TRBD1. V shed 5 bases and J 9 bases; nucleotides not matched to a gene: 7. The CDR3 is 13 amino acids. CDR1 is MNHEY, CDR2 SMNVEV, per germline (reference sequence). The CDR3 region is CASSPGQERPQHL. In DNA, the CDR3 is TGTGCCAGCAGTCCAGGACAGGAGCGGCCCCAGCATTTG.

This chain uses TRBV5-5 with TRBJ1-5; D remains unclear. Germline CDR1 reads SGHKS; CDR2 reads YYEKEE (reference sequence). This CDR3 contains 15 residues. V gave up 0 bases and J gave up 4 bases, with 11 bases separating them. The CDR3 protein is CASSLVSSHNQPQHF. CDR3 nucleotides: TGTGCCAGCAGCTTGGTTAGTAGCCATAATCAGCCCCAGCATTTT.

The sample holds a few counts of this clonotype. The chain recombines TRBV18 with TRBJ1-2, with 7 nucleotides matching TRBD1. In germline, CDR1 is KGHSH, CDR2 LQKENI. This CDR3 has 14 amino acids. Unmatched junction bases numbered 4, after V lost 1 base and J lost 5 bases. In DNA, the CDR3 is TGTGCCAGCTCACCACAGAGGGGGCTATATGGCTACACCTTC. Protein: CASSPQRGLYGYTF. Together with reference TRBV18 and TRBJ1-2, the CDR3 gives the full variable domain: NAGVMQNPRHLVRRRGQEARLRCSPMKGHSHVYWYRQLPEEGLKFMVYLQKENIIDESGMPKERFSAEFPKEGPSILRIQQVVRGDSAAYFCASSPQRGLYGYTFGSGTRLTVV.

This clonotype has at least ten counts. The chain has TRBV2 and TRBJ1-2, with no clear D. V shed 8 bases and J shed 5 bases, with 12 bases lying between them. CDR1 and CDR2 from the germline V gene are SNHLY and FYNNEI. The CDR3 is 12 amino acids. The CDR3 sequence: CASRNSLYGYTF. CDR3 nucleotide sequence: TGTGCCAGCCGCAACAGTCTATATGGCTACACCTTC.

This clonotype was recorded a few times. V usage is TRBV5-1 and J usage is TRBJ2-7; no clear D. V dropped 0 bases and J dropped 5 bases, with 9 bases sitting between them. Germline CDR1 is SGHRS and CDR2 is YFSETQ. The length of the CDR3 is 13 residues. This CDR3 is CASSLEVTHEQYF. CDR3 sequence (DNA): TGCGCCAGCAGCTTGGAGGTGACACACGAGCAGTACTTC.

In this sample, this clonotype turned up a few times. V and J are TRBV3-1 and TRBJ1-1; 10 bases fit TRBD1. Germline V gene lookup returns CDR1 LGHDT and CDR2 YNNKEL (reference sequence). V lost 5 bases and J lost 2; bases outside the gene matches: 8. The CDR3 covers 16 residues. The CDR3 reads CASSEYGQGGNTEAFF. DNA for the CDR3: TGTGCCAGCAGCGAATATGGACAGGGGGGAAACACTGAAGCTTTCTTT. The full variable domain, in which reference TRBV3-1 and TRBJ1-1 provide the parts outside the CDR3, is DTAVSQTPKYLVTQMGNDKSIKCEQNLGHDTMYWYKQDSKKFLKIMFSYNNKELIINETVPNRFSPKSPDKAHLNLHINSLELGDSAVYFCASSEYGQGGNTEAFFGQGTRLTVV.

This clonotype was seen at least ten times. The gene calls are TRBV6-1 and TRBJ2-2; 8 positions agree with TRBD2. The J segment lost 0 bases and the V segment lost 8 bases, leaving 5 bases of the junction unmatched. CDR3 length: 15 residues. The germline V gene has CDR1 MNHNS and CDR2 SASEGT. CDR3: CASGIGGANTGELFF. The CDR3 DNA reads TGTGCCAGCGGGATCGGGGGGGCGAACACCGGGGAGCTGTTTTTT.